This T cell receptor beta chain is from a study of cytotoxic CD8 clonotypes in ibrutinib-treated CLL. Study-level background: Patients attained some 25 partial and 2 complete responses; at median about 70 months, roughly 15 remained remitted while about twelve progressed. Study-wide results and limits: Measured clonality at baseline was greater than in age-matched healthy donors and tracked with circulating CD8+ T-cell counts.

About this clone itself: As yet, its antigen is unknown.

V lost 0 bases, J lost 3 bases, and 8 bases lay in between. Germline CDR1 reads SGHRS; CDR2 reads YFSETQ. CDR3 length: 14 amino acids. Cryopreserved PBMCs yielded about 2.1 micrograms of genomic DNA for TCR beta libraries. Clones were read by immunoSEQ multiplex PCR, and TCRdb kept only the in-frame ones, dropping some. The sample has 76,000 or so clones, approximately 87% seen once. This chain links TRBV5-1 with TRBJ2-3, with D unresolved. This specimen was PBMCs, taken after 24 months of ibrutinib treatment. The TCR sequence derives from a human donor with chronic lymphocytic leukemia. CDR3 DNA sequence: TGCGCCAGCAGCTTGGTCCGTGATACAGATACGCAGTATTTT. Translation gives CASSLVRDTDTQYF.